Listed here are 29 T cell receptor beta chains from one sample, sequenced in a study of CD8+CD57+ T cells in acquired aplastic anemia. The template for TCR beta VDJ and CDR3 sequence profiling was genomic DNA. TCRdb passed the reads through MiXCR, listing each CDR3 protein once. The repertoire holds fewer than 300,000 distinct CDR3 sequences, with around 82% as singletons. All sequencing subjects had displayed CD8+CD57+ cell expansion on flow cytometry. Sequenced: sorted CD4+, CD8+, or CD8+CD57+ T cells (not recorded which) from PBMCs. Source of these receptors: a human donor with aplastic anemia.

This clonotype was observed once. Its ends do not fully match the called genes, so a read error is possible. The rearrangement links TRBV7-9 to TRBJ2-1; possibly TRBD2 for D (6 bases). CDR1 is SEHNR, CDR2 FQNEAQ, per germline (reference sequence). The CDR3 is 13 residues long. CDR3 protein: CASSVGGIRERFF. As DNA, the CDR3 is TGTGCCAGCAGTGTTGGGGGGATCCGTGAGCGGTTCTTC.

This clonotype was detected many times. Likely a read error: the CDR3 ends without its conserved phenylalanine or tryptophan. The DNA is left out, because the CDR3 cannot be placed on it with certainty; the CDR3 is given as TCRdb lists it. The V and J genes are TRBV7-6 and TRBJ1-2; TRBD1 is the table's D call and was not checked against the DNA. The germline CDR1 and CDR2 sequences are SGHVS and FNYEAQ. Ends included, the CDR3 has 13 residues. CDR3 protein: CASSLAHGTKETQ.

This clonotype has a handful of counts. The genes are TRBV25-1 and TRBJ1-1, with unresolved D. Trimming cost V 1 base and J 5 bases, with 5 bases left between them. Germline V gene data show CDR1 as MGHDK and CDR2 as SYGVNS. The CDR3 has 12 residues. The chain's CDR3 is CASSESGTEAFF. In DNA form, the CDR3 reads TGTGCCAGCAGTGAATCGGGGACTGAAGCTTTCTTT.

The chain employs TRBV7-9 and TRBJ1-2; 8 bases align to TRBD1. CDR1 and CDR2 (germline): SEHNR, FQNEAQ (reference sequence). The V gene end was trimmed by 0 bases and the J gene end by 7 bases; junction bases not matched to a gene: 4. This CDR3 comprises 14 residues. The CDR3 loop is CASSLAGDRLGYTF. The CDR3 DNA follows: TGTGCCAGCAGCTTAGCCGGGGACAGGCTTGGCTACACCTTC.

This clonotype was observed a handful of times. The junction does not match germline at one end; this may be a read error. The V call is TRBV11-3, the J call TRBJ2-5; D is ambiguous. The CDR3 contains 14 residues. CDR1 SGHNT and CDR2 YENEEA come from the germline V gene. CDR3 nucleotide sequence: TGTGCCAGCAGCATAGATATCGAAGAAGAGACCCAGTACTTC. This codes for CASSIDIEEETQYF.

The chain combines TRBV29-1 with TRBJ2-5; 15 bases fit TRBD2. The V gene's germline CDR1 is SQVTM and CDR2 ANQGSEA. With V trimmed by 7 bases and J by 2 bases, 2 bases remained unmatched. CDR3 length: 14 amino acids. Written as DNA, the CDR3 is TGCAGCGGAGGGACTAGCGGGGGGCAAGAGACCCAGTACTTC. This encodes CSGGTSGGQETQYF.

The rearrangement joins TRBV7-8 to TRBJ2-1; TRBD2 agrees at 8 bases. The ends lost 0 bases at V and 10 bases at J; junction bases unmatched: 11. CDR3 length: 16 amino acids. Germline V gene lookup returns CDR1 SGHVS and CDR2 FQNEAQ. This CDR3 reads CASSLARGGGTQEQFF. The CDR3, as DNA: TGTGCCAGCAGCTTAGCGAGAGGCGGGGGGACGCAGGAGCAGTTCTTC.

The chain carries TRBV20-1 and TRBJ1-1; D unclear. V lost 5 bases to trimming and J lost 11 bases, with 15 bases between them. Germline V gene data show CDR1 as DFQATT and CDR2 as SNEGSKA (reference sequence). The CDR3 is 11 residues long. In DNA form, the CDR3 reads TGCAGTGCTCGTGATCCAGGCCCGGCTTTCTTT. Translated: CSARDPGPAFF.

The chain links TRBV20-1 to TRBJ2-4; TRBD2 might be the D (6 bases). Germline V gives CDR1 DFQATT, CDR2 SNEGSKA (reference sequence). The germline V and J ends were trimmed by 3 bases and 8 bases, with 17 bases remaining between them. The length of the CDR3 is 14 residues. CDR3 bases: TGCAGTGCTAGCGATGGACGGGGGTCGGACATTCAGTACTTC. This codes for CSASDGRGSDIQYF.

The rearrangement links TRBV13 to TRBJ2-7, with D possibly TRBD2 on 5 matching bases. The CDR3 extends over 14 amino acids. V lost 8 bases to trimming and J lost 0 bases, with 14 bases between them. Germline values: CDR1 PRHDT, CDR2 FYEKMQ (reference sequence). CDR3 residues: CASGGTGSSYEQYF. CDR3 bases: TGTGCCAGCGGAGGAACCGGAAGCTCCTACGAGCAGTACTTC.

To note about this clonotype: One end of the junction fails to match germline, which may point to a read error. The chain has TRBV2 and TRBJ1-5, with 9 bases aligning to TRBD1. The CDR3 contains 17 residues. Germline CDR1 SNHLY, CDR2 FYNNEI. The DNA of the CDR3 is TGTGCCGGCAGGGACACTGGGACAGGGAGGACCAATCAGCCCCAGCATTTT. Its protein is CAGRDTGTGRTNQPQHF.

The chain joins TRBV6-2 or TRBV6-3 to TRBJ1-4; D is undetermined. Looked up from germline, CDR1 is MNHEY and CDR2 is SVGEGT. The ends were cut back, 6 bases at V and 10 bases at J, with 12 bases in the middle. The CDR3 contains 12 residues. DNA for the CDR3: TGTGCCAGCAGCCCCCGGGATTCAAAACTGTTTTTT. Protein sequence: CASSPRDSKLFF.

The V and J genes are TRBV24-1 and TRBJ2-7; D is uncertain. There are 13 residues in the CDR3. With 5 bases removed from V and 0 bases from J, the gap between germline ends came to 7 bases. Germline V gene data show CDR1 as KGHDR and CDR2 as SFDVKD. The CDR3 nucleotides are TGTGCCACCAGTGGTGGGTCCTCCTACGAGCAGTACTTC. Protein sequence: CATSGGSSYEQYF.

The rearrangement links TRBV7-9 to TRBJ2-1; TRBD1 matches 10 bases. CDR3 length: 16 amino acids. CDR1 SEHNR and CDR2 FQNEAQ come from the germline V gene (reference sequence). V shed 3 bases, J shed 13 bases, and the junction held 15 bases outside the gene matches. The CDR3 DNA reads as TGTGCCAGCAGCTTGACAGGGGGCGCCGACAGTGGCTACCAGTTCTTC. Its translation: CASSLTGGADSGYQFF.

The table lists this clonotype with a count of one. The chain is built from TRBV9 and TRBJ2-3; a possible D gene is TRBD1 (6 bases). Trimming cost V 0 bases and J 15 bases, with 20 bases left between them. The CDR3 totals 14 residues. Germline CDR1 and CDR2: SGDLS and YYNGEE. CDR3 protein: CASSVESPAQGRYF. The DNA of the CDR3 is TGTGCCAGCAGCGTAGAGTCCCCAGCACAGGGAAGATATTTT.

V and J are TRBV25-1 and TRBJ1-2; perhaps TRBD1 as D (5 bases). In germline, CDR1 is MGHDK, CDR2 SYGVNS. V was trimmed by 5 bases and J by 4 bases, leaving 11 bases between them. The CDR3 covers 13 residues. This CDR3 reads CASSLGGGYGYTF. The DNA for the CDR3 is TGTGCCAGCAGTTTGGGGGGGGGCTATGGCTACACCTTC.

The chain employs TRBV7-2 and TRBJ2-7, with D perhaps TRBD1 (6 bases). Germline CDR1 is SGHTA and CDR2 is FQGNSA. There are 13 residues in the CDR3. V lost 6 bases and J lost 7, with 16 bases in between. Here the CDR3 reads CASSITSDREQYF. The CDR3 nucleotides are TGTGCCAGCAGTATCACTTCGGACAGAGAGCAGTACTTC.

This clonotype was observed once. Sequence at one end of the junction differs from germline and may be a read error. The chain employs TRBV7-9 and TRBJ2-5, with TRBD2 identical over 7 bases. Germline loops: CDR1 SEHNR, CDR2 FQNEAQ (reference sequence). The CDR3 spans 14 residues. The CDR3 protein is CASSSGSGRGTQDF. CDR3 nucleotides: TGTGCCAGCAGCAGTGGCAGCGGGCGGGGGACCCAGGACTTC.

This clonotype has a count of ten or more. Because the CDR3's place on the DNA is in doubt, the DNA is left out and the CDR3 is given as listed by TCRdb. This chain links TRBV7-9 with TRBJ2-5; the table's D gene call, TRBD2, was not cross checked with the DNA. Germline CDR1 is SEHNR and CDR2 is FQNEAQ (reference sequence). 14 amino acids form the CDR3, both terminal residues included. This chain's CDR3 is CASSFTSAMSSSSF.

The chain recombines TRBV9 with TRBJ2-5, with TRBD1 as a possible D gene (5 bases). V lost 3 bases and J 5 bases, leaving 17 bases between the germline ends. Germline assignment: CDR1 SGDLS and CDR2 YYNGEE. The CDR3 is made up of 15 amino acids. CDR3 DNA sequence: TGTGCCAGCAGCGATGGGCAGGGTTCGCAGGAGACCCAGTACTTC. Its translation: CASSDGQGSQETQYF. Filled out from reference TRBV9 and TRBJ2-5, the complete variable domain reads DSGVTQTPKHLITATGQRVTLRCSPRSGDLSVYWYQQSLDQGLQFLIQYYNGEERAKGNILERFSAQQFPDLHSELNLSSLELGDSALYFCASSDGQGSQETQYFGPGTRLLVL.

About this clonotype: Because the CDR3's place on the DNA is in doubt, the DNA is left out and the CDR3 is given as listed by TCRdb. This chain connects TRBV7-9 to TRBJ2-6; the listed D gene, TRBD1, was not tested against the DNA. In germline, CDR1 is SEHNR, CDR2 FQNEAQ (reference sequence). Counting both end residues, the CDR3 totals 17 amino acids. CDR3 region: CAGQGGRVPQYFGVLTF.

Worth noting for this clonotype: The junction shows a germline mismatch at one end, possibly a read error. CDR3 DNA: TGTGCCAGCAGCGCGGGGGGGACAGGGCCCGAGCAGTTT. Amino acid sequence: CASSAGGTGPEQF. The J gene is TRBJ2-3, the V gene TRBV9, with D perhaps TRBD1 (9 bases). Germline V gene data show CDR1 as SGDLS and CDR2 as YYNGEE. The CDR3 runs to 13 residues.

The chain links TRBV20-1 to TRBJ1-2, with 8 bases aligning to TRBD1. Losses at the gene ends were 6 bases for V and 6 bases for J; bases not matched to a gene: 9. The CDR3 is 13 amino acids. The germline CDR1 and CDR2 sequences are DFQATT and SNEGSKA (reference sequence). CDR3 in DNA: TGCAGTGCCTCCTTAACAGGGGGGCATGGCTACACCTTC. It codes for CSASLTGGHGYTF.

This clonotype was counted between two and nine times. A much larger clone differs by one base, so this may be a read error. Because it lacks the conserved phenylalanine or tryptophan at the end, this CDR3 is likely a read error. The DNA is omitted, as the CDR3 cannot be located on it reliably, and the CDR3 follows TCRdb's listing. V and J are TRBV7-9 and TRBJ2-3; TRBD1 was called by the table and not checked on the DNA. The CDR3 has 13 residues if both end residues are counted. Germline assignment: CDR1 SEHNR and CDR2 FQNEAQ (reference sequence). Here the CDR3 reads CAGQGARETQYYG.

This chain joins TRBV9 and TRBJ1-2; D unclear. Between the trimmed V and J ends, which lost 10 bases and 11 bases, there was a span of 30 bases. This CDR3 has 15 residues. Germline V gene lookup returns CDR1 SGDLS and CDR2 YYNGEE. In nucleotides, the CDR3 is TGTGCCGCTCACTCCGGGGAGACCCCCTACTTTGGGTACACCTTC. Translating gives CAAHSGETPYFGYTF.

The chain has TRBV7-9 and TRBJ1-6; the match to TRBD1 covers 9 bases. Germline loops: CDR1 SEHNR, CDR2 FQNEAQ (reference sequence). This CDR3 is built from 18 residues. V dropped 5 bases and J dropped 6; count of bases not matched to a gene: 14. The CDR3 sequence is CASSLQPGTGILNSPLHF. CDR3 in DNA: TGTGCCAGCAGCCTTCAACCCGGGACAGGGATTCTTAATTCACCCCTCCACTTT.

This clonotype was detected once. The genes are TRBV20-1 and TRBJ2-5; no reliable D call. Trimming stripped 6 bases from V and 3 bases from J, with 17 bases between. This CDR3 has 14 residues. Germline-derived CDR1 and CDR2 are DFQATT and SNEGSKA (reference sequence). CDR3 sequence: CSAPKVNTEETQYF. CDR3 coding DNA: TGCAGTGCCCCGAAGGTGAACACTGAAGAGACCCAGTACTTC.

The J gene is TRBJ1-2, the V gene TRBV15, with 9 bases aligning to TRBD1. Germline V gives CDR1 LNHNV, CDR2 YYDKDF (reference sequence). The CDR3 loop spans 13 amino acids. V dropped 5 bases and J dropped 8; count of bases not matched to a gene: 6. As DNA, the CDR3 is TGTGCCACCAGCGGCGGGACAGGGAAAGGCTACACCTTC. Its translation is CATSGGTGKGYTF.

The chain is built from TRBV20-1 and TRBJ1-2, with D possibly TRBD1 on 5 matching bases. The CDR3 extends over 13 amino acids. Per germline, CDR1 DFQATT and CDR2 SNEGSKA (reference sequence). V was clipped by 5 bases and J by 6 bases, with 16 bases between them. The CDR3 nucleotides read TGCAGTGCTTCGGCAGGGACCCATGATGGCTACACCTTC. Translating it yields CSASAGTHDGYTF.